The rows below give T cell receptor beta chains drawn from one sample of a study of T cells in localized non-small cell lung cancer. Here immunoSEQ multiplex PCR was the method, and the copy in TCRdb shows in-frame clones only, minus some. The sample contains tens of thousands of clones, 75% to 90% of which appear only once. The sample in question was PBMCs, obtained before any cancer treatment. These receptors were collected from a man aged 40 to 69 with stage II squamous cell lung carcinoma. Both conserved end residues are part of each CDR3. The order of the fields is V gene, J gene, CDR3 length, clone size, D gene, CDR3 DNA, CDR3 protein. A D gene is named only where the DNA matches it firmly. Where a row states a size, it is once, few, many or the class of an expanded clone; other rows omit it.

TRBV5-1	TRBJ1-1	14	NA	NA	TGCGCCAGCAGCTTGGACAGACTGAACACTGAAGCTTTCTTT	CASSLDRLNTEAFF
TRBV28	TRBJ1-5	15	NA	TRBD1	TGTGCCAGCAGTGACAGGGGACAGGCCAATCAGCCCCAGCATTTT	CASSDRGQANQPQHF
TRBV9	TRBJ2-3	16	once	TRBD1	TGTGCCAGCAGCTTTTACCGGGACAGTTTAATAGATACGCAGTATTTT	CASSFYRDSLIDTQYF
TRBV11-3	TRBJ2-7	14	NA	NA	TGTGCCAGCAGCCGAGCCGGGCCGCCGAACGAGCAGTACTTC	CASSRAGPPNEQYF
TRBV9	TRBJ2-5	16	once	TRBD2	TGTGCCAGCAGCGCCGGACTAGCGGTCACAAAAGAGACCCAGTACTTC	CASSAGLAVTKETQYF
TRBV18	TRBJ2-3	14	NA	NA	TGTGCCAGCTCATTAGCGGAGCTCACAGATACGCAGTATTTT	CASSLAELTDTQYF
TRBV6-6	TRBJ2-7	14	few	NA	TGTGCCAGCAGTTACTCAGCGGCCTCATACGAGCAGTACTTC	CASSYSAASYEQYF
TRBV4-1	TRBJ2-3	15	NA	TRBD1	TGCGCCAGCAGCCCGACAGGGGGCAGGGCAGATACGCAGTATTTT	CASSPTGGRADTQYF
TRBV29-1	TRBJ1-1	14	NA	TRBD1	TGCAGCGTTGTTCCGGGACAGTTCGTCACTGAAGCTTTCTTT	CSVVPGQFVTEAFF
TRBV7-2	TRBJ2-1	14	NA	TRBD2	TGTGCCAGCGCCGGCGGGGGGGCCTACAATGAGCAGTTCTTC	CASAGGGAYNEQFF
TRBV28	TRBJ2-3	16	NA	TRBD2	TGTGCCAGCAGTTTATATGTAGCGGGAGTAACGAATACGCAGTATTTT	CASSLYVAGVTNTQYF
TRBV13	TRBJ2-3	14	NA	TRBD1	TGTGCCAGCAGCTTCAGGACAGGGGAAGATACGCAGTATTTT	CASSFRTGEDTQYF
TRBV30	TRBJ1-1	14	once	NA	TGTGCCTGGAGTGTCTGGGGGGCACTTACTGAAGCTTTCTTT	CAWSVWGALTEAFF
TRBV4-2	TRBJ1-5	15	NA	NA	TGTGCCAGCAGCCAAGATCAGCAGGGCCCCTCGGCCCAGCATTTT	CASSQDQQGPSAQHF
TRBV4-1	TRBJ1-1	15	NA	NA	TGCGCCAGCAGCCAAGGCCAGGGTTATTACACTGAAGCTTTCTTT	CASSQGQGYYTEAFF
TRBV2	TRBJ2-3	15	once	TRBD1	TGTGCCAGCAGTGAAAGGACAGGGGTCACAGATACGCAGTATTTT	CASSERTGVTDTQYF
TRBV7-2	TRBJ1-1	12	NA	NA	TGTGCCAGCAGCTTCCTGAACACTGAAGCTTTCTTT	CASSFLNTEAFF
TRBV10-3	TRBJ2-1	15	NA	TRBD2	TGTGCCATCAGGGACGGTAGCGGGAGTGGGGTTGAGCAGTTCTTC	CAIRDGSGSGVEQFF
TRBV7-2	TRBJ1-2	15	NA	NA	TGTGCCAGCAGCGCATTCCAGTCCTCAGTCTATGGCTACACCTTC	CASSAFQSSVYGYTF
TRBV7-9	TRBJ2-1	17	few	TRBD2	TGTGCCAGCAGCTTGGAGGGCGTCGGGAGGGCCTACAATGAGCAGTTCTTC	CASSLEGVGRAYNEQFF
TRBV6-1	TRBJ2-5	15	NA	TRBD2	TGTGCCAGCACGGCGGGAGGGGCCCATCAAGAGACCCAGTACTTC	CASTAGGAHQETQYF